These T cell receptor beta chains were read from a single sample in a study of post-analysis software for immune sequencing data. TCRdb analysed the PCR reads with MiXCR anew, one entry per CDR3 protein. The table shows approximately 630,000 distinct CDR3 sequences, with approximately 59% occurring only once. The sample taken for sequencing was blood. The receptors were gathered from a girl aged 2-10 years with multiple sclerosis. Both conserved end residues are part of each CDR3. D genes are given only for firm matches. Clone size is not always given. Where it is, it says once, few, many or a class for expanded clones.

V gene	clone size	D gene	J gene	CDR3 protein	CDR3 DNA
TRBV29-1	few	-	TRBJ2-1	CSVEQYNEQFF	TGCAGCGTTGAACAGTACAATGAGCAGTTCTTC
TRBV5-1	-	TRBD1	TRBJ1-2	CASSEDRADGYTF	TGCGCCAGCAGCGAGGACAGGGCGGATGGCTACACCTTC
TRBV3-1	-	TRBD1	TRBJ2-1	CASSLTEQGKQFF	TGTGCCAGCAGCCTAACAGAACAGGGGAAGCAGTTCTTC
TRBV29-1	-	-	TRBJ2-5	CSVEGRAYGQYF	TGCAGCGTTGAAGGCAGGGCCTACGGGCAGTACTTC
TRBV20-1	-	TRBD1	TRBJ2-4	CSAQDRVVSNIQYF	TGCAGTGCCCAGGACAGGGTCGTCTCTAACATTCAGTACTTC
TRBV27	-	-	TRBJ1-6	CASSSGPIVSPLHF	TGTGCCAGCAGTTCGGGACCGATCGTATCACCCCTCCACTTT
TRBV6-5	-	-	TRBJ1-2	CASSRRDRYGYTF	TGTGCCAGCAGTCGCCGGGATCGCTATGGCTACACCTTC
TRBV20-1	few	-	TRBJ2-7	CSHKHLGRDEQYF	TGCAGTCACAAACATCTCGGACGGGACGAGCAGTACTTC
TRBV12-3/TRBV12-4	-	-	TRBJ2-5	CASSPGQLQETQYF	TGTGCCAGCAGTCCCGGACAACTCCAAGAGACCCAGTACTTC
TRBV6-5	-	TRBD1	TRBJ2-7	CASSPLDRGGYEQYF	TGTGCCAGCAGTCCCCTGGACAGGGGAGGCTACGAGCAGTACTTC
TRBV6-5	once	-	TRBJ2-1	CASSYFAAEGYNEQFF	TGTGCCAGCAGTTACTTTGCAGCCGAAGGCTACAATGAGCAGTTCTTC